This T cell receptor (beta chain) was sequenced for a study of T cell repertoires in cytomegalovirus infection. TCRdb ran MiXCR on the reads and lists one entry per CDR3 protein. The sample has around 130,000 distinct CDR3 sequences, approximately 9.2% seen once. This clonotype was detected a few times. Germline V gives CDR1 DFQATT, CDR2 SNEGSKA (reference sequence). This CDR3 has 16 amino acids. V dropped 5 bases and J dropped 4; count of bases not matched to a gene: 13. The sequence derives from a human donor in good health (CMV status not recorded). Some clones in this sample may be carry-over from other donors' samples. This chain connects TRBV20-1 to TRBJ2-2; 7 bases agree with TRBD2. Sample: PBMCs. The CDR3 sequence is CSAVLRRGSLTGELFF. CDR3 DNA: TGCAGTGCTGTCTTGAGGCGGGGGTCCCTCACCGGGGAGCTGTTTTTT.